This is a list of T cell receptor beta chains from one sample in a study of blood T cells in healthy people across ages. TCRdb independently ran MiXCR on the 5' RACE reads; one entry per CDR3 protein. Seen here are approximately 900,000 distinct CDR3 sequences, around 48% observed once, and the top ten hold about an eighth. Sequencing was performed on blood. These receptors came from a man in his thirties or forties in good health. CDR3s include the opening cysteine and the closing phenylalanine or tryptophan. A D gene is named only where the DNA matches it firmly. Clone size appears in some rows only: once, few, many, or a class for an expanded clone.

-	TRBV4-1	-	TRBJ1-4	TGCGCCAGCAGCCAAGACAGGGCCTCGGGTGAAAAACTGTTTTTT	CASSQDRASGEKLFF
few	TRBV7-2	TRBD1	TRBJ1-2	TGTGCCAGCAGCCCGTGGGACAGGACCAACTATGGCTACACCTTC	CASSPWDRTNYGYTF
-	TRBV28	TRBD1	TRBJ1-4	TGTGCCAGCAGTCAGGGCCGGACAGGGGGCATCGAAAAACTGTTTTTT	CASSQGRTGGIEKLFF
-	TRBV2	-	TRBJ2-1	TGTGCCAGCAGTGAGGAGGACAACTCCTACAATGAGCAGTTCTTC	CASSEEDNSYNEQFF
-	TRBV5-1	-	TRBJ1-2	TGCGCCAGCGGCCAGGACGTGGCCGGGGGCTACACCTTC	CASGQDVAGGYTF
-	TRBV5-1	TRBD2	TRBJ2-1	TGCGCCAGCAGCGGCGGGGGGAACTACAATGAGCAGTTCTTC	CASSGGGNYNEQFF
-	TRBV20-1	-	TRBJ1-5	TGCAGTGCCAGAGGGCGGACCGATCAGCCCCAGCATTTT	CSARGRTDQPQHF
-	TRBV12-3/TRBV12-4	-	TRBJ1-1	TGTGCCAGCAGTCGCTACTTAGATCTGAGGGGGGCTTTCTTT	CASSRYLDLRGAFF
-	TRBV20-1	TRBD1	TRBJ2-7	TGCAGTGCTAGATCGGCAGGGGGCATCTACGAGCAGTACTTC	CSARSAGGIYEQYF
-	TRBV5-1	TRBD2	TRBJ2-1	TGCGCCAGCAGCTTTAGACTAGCGGGGGGGAAAAATGAGCAGTTCTTC	CASSFRLAGGKNEQFF
-	TRBV6-6	TRBD2	TRBJ2-1	TGTGCCAGCAGTTCAGCGGGAGGGTTCGATGAGCAGTTCTTC	CASSSAGGFDEQFF
-	TRBV20-1	-	TRBJ2-6	TGCAGTGCTAGAGGGGCAGCCGAACTTTCTGGGGCCAACGTCCTGACTTTC	CSARGAAELSGANVLTF
few	TRBV6-2/TRBV6-3	-	TRBJ1-6	TGTGCCAGCAGTCAGATGACGGGGAATTCACCCCTCCACTTT	CASSQMTGNSPLHF
few	TRBV20-1	-	TRBJ2-1	TGCAGTGCTAGACCTAGGAGCTCCTACAATGAGCAGTTCTTC	CSARPRSSYNEQFF
-	TRBV6-2/TRBV6-3	-	TRBJ2-3	TGTGCCAGCACCCAGTGGGAGACAGTGCCGTCTACGCAGTATTTT	CASTQWETVPSTQYF
-	TRBV20-1	-	TRBJ2-5	TGCAGTGCTAGGGTCTTGGGGACATCCTCCTACAATGAGCAGTACTTC	CSARVLGTSSYNEQYF
few	TRBV7-9	-	TRBJ2-3	TGTGCCAGCAGCTCTTCCCGGCCTGGGGAAGTAGATACGCAGTATTTT	CASSSSRPGEVDTQYF
few	TRBV4-3	-	TRBJ1-2	TGCGCCAGCAGCCAAGATACACGGGACCATAACTATGGCTACACCTTC	CASSQDTRDHNYGYTF
once	TRBV3-1	TRBD1	TRBJ2-1	TGTGCCAGCAGCCAACCGACAGGACAGGGAGTCTTC	CASSQPTGQGVF
few	TRBV6-2/TRBV6-3	-	TRBJ1-2	TGTGCCAGCACCACGACAGAGAACTATGGCTACACCTTC	CASTTTENYGYTF
few	TRBV6-2/TRBV6-3	-	TRBJ2-1	TGTGCCAGCAGTTCAAATGCCCAGGGGAGGGGGTATGAGCAGTTCTTC	CASSSNAQGRGYEQFF
-	TRBV29-1	-	TRBJ2-5	TGCAGCGTTGAAAATAATAGGGGCCTCTCCTACGGGCAGTACTTC	CSVENNRGLSYGQYF
once	TRBV7-9	-	TRBJ2-3	TGTGCCAGCAGCTTCGTGGACACAAACACAGATACGCAGTATTTT	CASSFVDTNTDTQYF
few	TRBV29-1	-	TRBJ2-7	TGCAGCGTTGAGGGGGCGCAGAACGAGCAGTACTTC	CSVEGAQNEQYF
-	TRBV7-2	-	TRBJ2-7	TGTGCCAGCAGCTCTATGGGGAGGGAGCAGTACTTC	CASSSMGREQYF
few	TRBV5-6	-	TRBJ2-7	TGTGCCAGCAGCTTGGACCGGGGGGCCACCTACAATGAGCAGTACTTC	CASSLDRGATYNEQYF